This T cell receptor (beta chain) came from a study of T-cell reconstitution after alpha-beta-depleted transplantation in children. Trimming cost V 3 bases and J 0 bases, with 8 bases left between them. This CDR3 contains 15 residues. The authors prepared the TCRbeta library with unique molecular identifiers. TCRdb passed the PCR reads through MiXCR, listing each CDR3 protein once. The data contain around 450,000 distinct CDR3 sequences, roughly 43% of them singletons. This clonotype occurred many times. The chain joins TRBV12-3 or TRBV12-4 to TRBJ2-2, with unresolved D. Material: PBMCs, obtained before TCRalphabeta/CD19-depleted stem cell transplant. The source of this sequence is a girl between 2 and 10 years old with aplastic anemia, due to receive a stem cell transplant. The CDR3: CASSLSQANTGELFF. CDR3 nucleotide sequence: TGTGCCAGCAGTTTGTCCCAGGCGAACACCGGGGAGCTGTTTTTT.